These 22 T cell receptor beta chains came from one sample sequenced in a study of blood T cells in healthy people across ages. Primers used in a second PCR of roughly 6 to 11 cycles were a sample-barcoded 5' primer and a J-beta primer mix. MiXCR was run by TCRdb on the 5' RACE reads, yielding one entry per CDR3 protein. The table lists around 670,000 distinct CDR3 sequences, roughly 30% of them singletons. Sequencing input: blood. All receptors derive from a woman aged 80 or older in good health.

This clonotype has at least ten counts. V usage is TRBV12-5 and J usage is TRBJ2-1; TRBD1 matches at 8 bases. J gave up 6 bases and V 6 bases, and 4 bases lay outside the gene matches. The germline gives CDR1 LGHNT, CDR2 FRNRAP. This CDR3 region has 13 residues. The CDR3 nucleotides read TGTGCTAGTGGCACCACAGGGGGCAATGAGCAGTTCTTC. The encoded protein is CASGTTGGNEQFF.

This clonotype was observed a handful of times. The chain links TRBV30 to TRBJ2-3; 10 nucleotides line up with TRBD2. The germline CDR1 and CDR2 sequences are GTSNPN and SVGIG (reference sequence). The CDR3 runs to 14 residues. Germline trimming cut 3 bases from V and 2 bases from J; bases unmatched to any gene: 2. In nucleotides, the CDR3 is TGTGCCTGGAGGGGGACTAGCGTCACAGATACGCAGTATTTT. Protein product: CAWRGTSVTDTQYF.

This clonotype has ten or more counts. CDR3 protein: CASSPPGPANEQFF. The CDR3 DNA is TGTGCCAGCTCCCCCCCGGGACCCGCGAATGAGCAGTTCTTC. This chain connects TRBV18 to TRBJ2-1; either TRBD1 or TRBD2 may fit D (5 bases each). The CDR3 is 14 residues long. V lost 6 bases and J 7 bases, leaving 16 bases between the germline ends. Germline V gene sequence: CDR1 KGHSH, CDR2 LQKENI.

This clonotype came up many times. CDR3: CASSQVYRRTEAFF. CDR3 nucleotides: TGCGCCAGCAGCCAAGTTTACAGACGGACTGAAGCTTTCTTT. This chain uses TRBV4-3 with TRBJ1-1; no reliable D call. Germline CDR1 LGHNA, CDR2 YSLEER. CDR3 size: 14 residues. V was pared by 1 base and J by 5 bases, with 11 bases between.

This clonotype was counted at least ten times. The chain links TRBV12-3 or TRBV12-4 to TRBJ2-6; D may be TRBD2 (6 bases). The CDR3 totals 16 residues. V gave up 5 bases and J gave up 1 base, with 12 bases separating them. Here the CDR3 reads CASSLPRGSGANVLTF. The CDR3 nucleotides are TGTGCCAGCAGTCTCCCTCGGGGGTCTGGGGCCAACGTCCTGACTTTC.

About this clonotype: A read error is possible here, since a much larger clone lies one base away. The chain joins TRBV5-5 to TRBJ1-5; TRBD1 might be the D (5 bases). CDR1 SGHKS and CDR2 YYEKEE come from the germline V gene (reference sequence). The CDR3 spans 15 residues. CDR3 bases: TGTGTCAGCAGCTTGACCGGGACTGACAATCAGCCCCAGCATTTT. Translating gives CVSSLTGTDNQPQHF.

A note on this clonotype: This may stem from a read error, because a much larger clone lies one nucleotide away. The rearrangement uses TRBV20-1 and TRBJ2-4; D gene ambiguous. The germline CDR1 and CDR2 sequences are DFQATT and SNEGSKA (reference sequence). Trimming took 3 bases from V and 13 from J, leaving 19 bases between them. The CDR3 consists of 13 residues. CDR3 DNA: TGCAGTGCTAGGGGCGTTAACCAAGAGATCCAGTACTTC. It encodes CSARGVNQEIQYF.

As regards this clonotype: Just one base apart from a much larger clone, this may be a read error. The CDR3 nucleotides read TGTGCCAGCAGCGCCGGGACTCAAGGGACCCAGTACTTC. This sequence encodes CASSAGTQGTQYF. The chain joins TRBV12-3 or TRBV12-4 to TRBJ2-5, with D perhaps matching TRBD2 (6 bases). The CDR3 totals 13 residues.

This clonotype was counted at least ten times. The chain couples TRBV12-3 or TRBV12-4 to TRBJ2-3; TRBD2 might be the D (6 bases). V was cut by 1 base and J by 0 bases, with 11 bases left in between. The CDR3 spans 16 residues. CDR3 nucleotides: TGTGCCAGCAGTTTAGGGCGGGGAATTAGCACAGATACGCAGTATTTT. Protein product: CASSLGRGISTDTQYF.

This chain links TRBV4-2 with TRBJ2-7, with D unresolved. Deletions cut 0 bases from V and 0 bases from J, with 12 bases between. The CDR3 has 16 residues. The V gene's germline CDR1 is LGHNA and CDR2 YNFKEQ. The CDR3 DNA reads as TGTGCCAGCAGCCAAGATATCGGGCGGACCTCCTACGAGCAGTACTTC. As protein: CASSQDIGRTSYEQYF.

This clonotype showed up many times. This chain connects TRBV7-2 to TRBJ1-4; D might be TRBD1 (6 bases). The CDR3 spans 15 residues. Between the trimmed V and J ends, which lost 3 bases and 7 bases, there was a span of 15 bases. CDR1 SGHTA and CDR2 FQGNSA come from the germline V gene. The CDR3 nucleotides read TGTGCCAGCAGCTTGGAGGGGGTATTGTTTGAAAAACTGTTTTTT. Its protein is CASSLEGVLFEKLFF.

This clonotype was counted a few times. The gene calls are TRBV7-9 and TRBJ1-1, with 7 bases matching TRBD1. CDR1 SEHNR and CDR2 FQNEAQ come from the germline V gene (reference sequence). The CDR3 length is 12 residues. Unmatched junction bases numbered 3, after V lost 3 bases and J lost 8 bases. The CDR3 here is CASSFSGGEAFF. CDR3 coding DNA: TGTGCCAGCAGCTTCTCAGGGGGGGAAGCTTTCTTT.

There are a few counts of this clonotype. A much larger clone differs by one base, so this may be a read error. The chain is built from TRBV7-6 and TRBJ2-3; no definite D call. The CDR3 is 15 amino acids. Germline V gene data show CDR1 as SGHVS and CDR2 as FNYEAQ. CDR3 coding DNA: TGTGCCAGCAGCCTAAACCCGGTGGGCGCAGATATGCAGTATTTT. Its translation is CASSLNPVGADMQYF.

Only a few counts were recorded for this clonotype. J is TRBJ2-7 and V is TRBV30; tentatively, D is TRBD2 (6 bases). CDR1 is GTSNPN, CDR2 SVGIG, per germline (reference sequence). V was trimmed by 4 bases and J by 3 bases, leaving 10 bases between them. The CDR3 extends over 12 amino acids. The CDR3 reads CAWMRGNYEQYF. In DNA, the CDR3 is TGTGCCTGGATGCGGGGCAACTACGAGCAGTACTTC.

This clonotype has at least ten counts. The chain links TRBV7-9 to TRBJ2-7, with D possibly being TRBD1 or TRBD2 (6 bases each). V gave up 1 base and J gave up 0 bases, with 16 bases separating them. The CDR3 contains 17 residues. Germline-derived CDR1 and CDR2 are SEHNR and FQNEAQ (reference sequence). The CDR3 DNA reads TGTGCCAGCAGCTTAGTGGGGGGTGGGACACGCTCCTACGAGCAGTACTTC. Protein sequence: CASSLVGGGTRSYEQYF.

This clonotype was observed at least ten times. The genes are TRBV9 and TRBJ2-1, with D unresolved. The germline CDR1 and CDR2 sequences are SGDLS and YYNGEE. The V gene lost 0 bases and the J gene lost 5 bases, with 9 bases spanning the gap. The CDR3 totals 14 residues. For the CDR3, the DNA is TGTGCCAGCAGCGTAGAACCAGGAAACAATGAGCAGTTCTTC. Protein product: CASSVEPGNNEQFF. Looking up the rest from reference TRBV9 and TRBJ2-1 gives the full variable domain: DSGVTQTPKHLITATGQRVTLRCSPRSGDLSVYWYQQSLDQGLQFLIQYYNGEERAKGNILERFSAQQFPDLHSELNLSSLELGDSALYFCASSVEPGNNEQFFGPGTRLTVL.

This clonotype was recorded many times. This chain connects TRBV20-1 to TRBJ1-2; TRBD1 aligns across 9 bases. The CDR3 is made up of 15 amino acids. The V segment lost 3 bases and the J segment 0 bases; nucleotides outside the gene matches: 5. From germline, CDR1 is DFQATT and CDR2 SNEGSKA (reference sequence). In nucleotides, the CDR3 is TGCAGTGCTAGGGGACAGGGAACACCTAACTATGGCTACACCTTC. Amino acids: CSARGQGTPNYGYTF.

This clonotype is a singleton in its sample. The chain joins TRBV7-2 to TRBJ2-2; D is perhaps TRBD1 (6 bases). The CDR3 has 14 residues. V dropped 5 bases and J dropped 4 bases, with 11 bases sitting between them. The germline V gene encodes CDR1 SGHTA and CDR2 FQGNSA. The CDR3 DNA reads TGTGCCAGCAGCGTATTACAGGGCACCGGGGAGCTGTTTTTT. Amino acids: CASSVLQGTGELFF. The full variable domain, its missing parts supplied by reference TRBV7-2 and TRBJ2-2, is GAGVSQSPSNKVTEKGKDVELRCDPISGHTALYWYRQSLGQGLEFLIYFQGNSAPDKSGLPSDRFSAERTGGSVSTLTIQRTQQEDSAVYLCASSVLQGTGELFFGEGSRLTVL.

CDR3: CASTRRGQGGEQYF. The CDR3 DNA reads as TGTGCCAGCACCCGGAGGGGACAGGGGGGAGAGCAGTACTTC. This chain connects TRBV27 to TRBJ2-7, with 11 bases lining up with TRBD1. The CDR3 extends over 14 amino acids. Germline V gives CDR1 MNHEY, CDR2 SMNVEV (reference sequence). Trimming took 7 bases from V and 7 from J; bases not matched to a gene: 9.

The DNA for the CDR3 is TGCAGTGCTAGTCCGACTCAGGGTCGCGGCCAAGAGACCCAGTACTTC. This codes for CSASPTQGRGQETQYF. The chain employs TRBV20-1 and TRBJ2-5; D is possibly TRBD1 (5 bases). The CDR3 extends over 16 amino acids. Germline lookup yields CDR1 DFQATT and CDR2 SNEGSKA (reference sequence). Trimming removed 3 bases from V and 1 base from J, with 18 bases in between.

At least ten counts were recorded for this clonotype. Given a much more abundant clone one base away, this may be a read error. The rearrangement uses TRBV5-6 and TRBJ2-1, with D maybe TRBD2 (7 bases). This CDR3 is 14 amino acids long. V shed 3 bases and J shed 6 bases, with 13 bases lying between them. Looked up from germline, CDR1 is SGHDT and CDR2 is YYEEEE. Here the CDR3 reads CASSWGGTRNEQFF. As DNA, the CDR3 is TGTGCCAGCAGCTGGGGAGGGACACGCAATGAGCAGTTCTTC.

This clonotype occurred a few times. The chain combines TRBV6-5 with TRBJ1-5, with D possibly matching TRBD1 (6 bases). CDR3 size: 14 residues. Trimming pared 5 bases from V and 0 bases from J, leaving 8 bases between. CDR1 is MNHEY and CDR2 is SVGAGI in the germline V gene. Here the CDR3 reads CASSRGVSNQPQHF. Written as DNA, the CDR3 is TGTGCCAGCAGTAGGGGGGTTAGCAATCAGCCCCAGCATTTT.